This T cell receptor beta chain was obtained from a study of cytomegalovirus exposure and HLA in healthy donors. About this clone itself: Antigen: not known.

Primers: 60 Vbeta forward and 13 Jbeta reverse. Some clones are missing from TCRdb's copy, which holds only in-frame ones; the method was immunoSEQ multiplex PCR. The sample has 80,000 to 95,000 clones, about 74% seen once. Study findings and constraints: An analysis that was carried out later associated 16,000 or so TCR beta sequences with HLA alleles at 0.05 false discovery rate.

Participants comprised healthy donors of bone marrow. Material for sequencing was PBMCs. The clonotype was recovered from a woman aged 45-65 years in good health and CMV-seropositive.

The CDR3 here is CASSEWGSGSQETQYF. CDR3 bases: TGTGCCAGCAGTGAATGGGGTAGCGGGAGTCAGGAGACCCAGTACTTC. The V gene is TRBV25-1, the J gene TRBJ2-5, with 9 bases lining up with TRBD2. V dropped 1 base and J dropped 5; count of bases not matched to a gene: 8. The germline CDR1 and CDR2 sequences are MGHDK and SYGVNS. This CDR3 is 16 amino acids long.